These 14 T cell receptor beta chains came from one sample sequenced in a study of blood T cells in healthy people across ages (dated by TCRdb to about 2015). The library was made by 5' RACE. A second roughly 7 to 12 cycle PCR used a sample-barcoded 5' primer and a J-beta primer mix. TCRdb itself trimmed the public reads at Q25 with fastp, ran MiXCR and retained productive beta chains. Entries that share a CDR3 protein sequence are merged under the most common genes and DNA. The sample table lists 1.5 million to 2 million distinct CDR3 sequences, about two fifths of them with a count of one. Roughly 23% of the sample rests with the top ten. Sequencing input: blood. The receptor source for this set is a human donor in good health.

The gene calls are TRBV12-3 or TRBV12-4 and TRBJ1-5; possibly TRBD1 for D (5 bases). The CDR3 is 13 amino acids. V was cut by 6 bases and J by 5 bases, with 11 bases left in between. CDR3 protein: CASSPDKDQPQHF. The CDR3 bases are TGTGCCAGCAGCCCGGACAAGGATCAGCCCCAGCATTTT.

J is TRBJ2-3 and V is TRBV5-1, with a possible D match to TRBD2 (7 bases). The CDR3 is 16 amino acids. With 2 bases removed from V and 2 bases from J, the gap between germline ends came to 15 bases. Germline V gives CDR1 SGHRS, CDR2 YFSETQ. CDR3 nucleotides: TGCGCCAGCAGCTTTAAGGGGGGGCTAAACACAGATACGCAGTATTTT. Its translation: CASSFKGGLNTDTQYF.

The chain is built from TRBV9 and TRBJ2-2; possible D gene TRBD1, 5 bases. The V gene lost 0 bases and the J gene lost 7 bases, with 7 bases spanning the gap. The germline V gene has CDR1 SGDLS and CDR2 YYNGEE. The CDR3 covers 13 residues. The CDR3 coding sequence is TGTGCCAGCAGCGTAGAGGGGTACGGGGAGCTGTTTTTT. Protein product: CASSVEGYGELFF. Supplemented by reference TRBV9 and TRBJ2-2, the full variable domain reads DSGVTQTPKHLITATGQRVTLRCSPRSGDLSVYWYQQSLDQGLQFLIQYYNGEERAKGNILERFSAQQFPDLHSELNLSSLELGDSALYFCASSVEGYGELFFGEGSRLTVL.

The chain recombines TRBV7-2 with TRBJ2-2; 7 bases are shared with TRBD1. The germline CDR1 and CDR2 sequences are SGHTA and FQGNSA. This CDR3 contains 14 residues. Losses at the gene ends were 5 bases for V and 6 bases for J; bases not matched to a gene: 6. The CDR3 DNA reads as TGTGCCAGCAGCCGCAACAGGGGAGCCGGGGAGCTGTTTTTT. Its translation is CASSRNRGAGELFF.

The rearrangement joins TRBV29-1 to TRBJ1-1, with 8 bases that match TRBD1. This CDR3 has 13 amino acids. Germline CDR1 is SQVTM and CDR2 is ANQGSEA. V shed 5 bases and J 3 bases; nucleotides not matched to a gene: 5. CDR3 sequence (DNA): TGCAGCGTTACCCCGACAGGGGACACTGAAGCTTTCTTT. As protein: CSVTPTGDTEAFF.

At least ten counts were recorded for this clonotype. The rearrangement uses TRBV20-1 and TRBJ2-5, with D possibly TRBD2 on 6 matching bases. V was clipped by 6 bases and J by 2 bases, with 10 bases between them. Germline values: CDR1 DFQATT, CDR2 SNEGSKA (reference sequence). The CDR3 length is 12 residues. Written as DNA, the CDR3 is TGCAGTGCGACGGGGGTGCAAGAGACCCAGTACTTC. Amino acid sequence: CSATGVQETQYF.

CDR3 in DNA: TGTGCCAGCAGCTTGGAGGGCTACGACGAAAAACTGTTTTTT. It specifies CASSLEGYDEKLFF. V gene TRBV7-2 combines with J gene TRBJ1-4; no clear D. CDR1 and CDR2 (germline): SGHTA, FQGNSA. CDR3 size: 14 residues. The germline V and J ends were trimmed by 3 bases and 8 bases, with 13 bases remaining between them. Looking up the rest from reference TRBV7-2 and TRBJ1-4 gives the full variable domain: GAGVSQSPSNKVTEKGKDVELRCDPISGHTALYWYRQSLGQGLEFLIYFQGNSAPDKSGLPSDRFSAERTGGSVSTLTIQRTQQEDSAVYLCASSLEGYDEKLFFGSGTQLSVL.

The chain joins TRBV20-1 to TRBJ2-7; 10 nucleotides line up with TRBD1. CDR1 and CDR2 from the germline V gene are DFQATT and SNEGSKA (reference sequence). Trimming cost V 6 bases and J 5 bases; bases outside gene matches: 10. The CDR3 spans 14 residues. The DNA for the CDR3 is TGCAGTGCCCAGGGACAGGGGTTCGCCGACGAGCAGTACTTC. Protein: CSAQGQGFADEQYF.

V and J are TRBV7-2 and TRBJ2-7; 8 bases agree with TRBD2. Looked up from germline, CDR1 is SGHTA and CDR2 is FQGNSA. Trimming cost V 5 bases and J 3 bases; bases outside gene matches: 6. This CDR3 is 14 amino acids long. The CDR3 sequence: CASSPGGPDYEQYF. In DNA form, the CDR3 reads TGTGCCAGCAGCCCGGGGGGGCCGGACTACGAGCAGTACTTC. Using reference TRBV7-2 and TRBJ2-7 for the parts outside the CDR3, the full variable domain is GAGVSQSPSNKVTEKGKDVELRCDPISGHTALYWYRQSLGQGLEFLIYFQGNSAPDKSGLPSDRFSAERTGGSVSTLTIQRTQQEDSAVYLCASSPGGPDYEQYFGPGTRLTVT.

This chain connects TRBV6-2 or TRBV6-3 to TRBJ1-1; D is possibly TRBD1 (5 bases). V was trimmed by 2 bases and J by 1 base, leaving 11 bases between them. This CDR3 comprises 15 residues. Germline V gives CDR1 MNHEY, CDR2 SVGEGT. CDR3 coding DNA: TGTGCCAGCAGTTACGGGGCCCAAGGGAACACTGAAGCTTTCTTT. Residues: CASSYGAQGNTEAFF.

The CDR3 nucleotides are TGCAGCGTTGAGGGTATTTGGGGTTTCAATGAGCAGTTCTTC. Protein product: CSVEGIWGFNEQFF. The rearrangement joins TRBV29-1 to TRBJ2-1; no firm D call. Germline V gene lookup returns CDR1 SQVTM and CDR2 ANQGSEA. V lost 3 bases to trimming and J lost 6 bases, with 15 bases between them. This CDR3 region has 14 residues.

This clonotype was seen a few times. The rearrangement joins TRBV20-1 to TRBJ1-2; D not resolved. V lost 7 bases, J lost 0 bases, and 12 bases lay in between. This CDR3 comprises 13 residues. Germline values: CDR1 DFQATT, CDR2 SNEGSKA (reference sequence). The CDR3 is CSVGRGSNYGYTF. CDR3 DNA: TGCAGTGTTGGGCGGGGTTCTAACTATGGCTACACCTTC.

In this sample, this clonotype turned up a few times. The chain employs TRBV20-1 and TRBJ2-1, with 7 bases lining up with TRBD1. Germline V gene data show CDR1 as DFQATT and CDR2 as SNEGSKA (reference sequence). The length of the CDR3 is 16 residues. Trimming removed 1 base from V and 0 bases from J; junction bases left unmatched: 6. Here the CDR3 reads CSARGVQGDSYNEQFF. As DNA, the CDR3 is TGCAGTGCTAGAGGTGTTCAGGGGGACTCCTACAATGAGCAGTTCTTC.

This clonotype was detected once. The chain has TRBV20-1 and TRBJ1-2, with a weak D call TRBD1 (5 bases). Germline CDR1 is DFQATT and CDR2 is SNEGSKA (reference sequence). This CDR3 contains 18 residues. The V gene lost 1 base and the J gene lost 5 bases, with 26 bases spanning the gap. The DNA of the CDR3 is TGCAGTGCTAGAGTTGGGGAGTGGGGCGCGGGGCTTGGTTATGGCTACACCTTC. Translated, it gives CSARVGEWGAGLGYGYTF.